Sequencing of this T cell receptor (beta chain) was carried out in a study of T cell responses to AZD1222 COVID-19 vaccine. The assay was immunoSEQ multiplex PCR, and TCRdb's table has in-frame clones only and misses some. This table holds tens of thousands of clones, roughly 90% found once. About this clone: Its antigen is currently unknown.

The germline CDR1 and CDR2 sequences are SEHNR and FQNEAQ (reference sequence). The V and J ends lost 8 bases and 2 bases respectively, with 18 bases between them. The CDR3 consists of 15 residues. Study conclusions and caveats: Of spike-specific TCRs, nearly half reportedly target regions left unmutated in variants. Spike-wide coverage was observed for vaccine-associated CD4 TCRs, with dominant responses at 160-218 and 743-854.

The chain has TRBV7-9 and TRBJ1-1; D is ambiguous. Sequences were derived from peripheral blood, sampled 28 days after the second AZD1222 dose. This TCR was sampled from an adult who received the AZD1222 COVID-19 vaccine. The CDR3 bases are TGTGCCAGCGTAAAAACCGAGACAAGAAACACTGAAGCTTTCTTT. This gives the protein CASVKTETRNTEAFF.